The 20 T cell receptor beta chains given below trace back to one sample, sequenced in a study of blood T cell repertoires in COVID-19. Sequenced by immunoSEQ multiplex PCR; TCRdb stores in-frame clones only, minus some. The sample includes 250,000 to 350,000 clones, around nine tenths seen only once; the top ten take over 9%. The specimen was peripheral blood. The receptors stem from a woman aged 25 to 39 with COVID-19, enrolled during active disease.

The chain carries TRBV6-6 and TRBJ1-4, with 8 bases that match TRBD1. The J segment lost 8 bases and the V segment lost 4 bases, leaving 12 bases of the junction unmatched. The CDR3 sequence is 16 residues long. The germline V gene encodes CDR1 MNHNY and CDR2 SVGAGI (reference sequence). The CDR3, as DNA: TGTGCCAGCAGTTCTGGACAGGGCGTCGGGTTAGAAAAACTGTTTTTT. Encoded protein: CASSSGQGVGLEKLFF.

This chain connects TRBV6-4 to TRBJ2-1, with D uncertain. Germline V lookup: CDR1 MRHNA, CDR2 SNTAGT. The V end lost 2 bases, the J end lost 2 bases, and 10 bases lay between the germline ends. The CDR3 consists of 15 residues. The CDR3 nucleotides are TGTGCCAGCAGTGACGAAGCCGGTGCCTACAATGAGCAGTTCTTC. This translates into CASSDEAGAYNEQFF.

The rearrangement joins TRBV4-1 to TRBJ1-1; D perhaps matches TRBD1 (6 bases). The CDR3 consists of 14 residues. The ends were cut back, 0 bases at V and 1 base at J, with 6 bases in the middle. Germline V CDR1 and CDR2: MGHRA, YSYEKL. Here the CDR3 DNA reads TGCGCCAGCAGCCAAGAACAGGGGAACACTGAAGCTTTCTTT. This codes for CASSQEQGNTEAFF.

The V and J genes are TRBV7-2 and TRBJ2-3, with TRBD2 matching over 12 bases. The CDR3 is 18 residues long. Germline trimming cut 2 bases from V and 3 bases from J; bases unmatched to any gene: 9. The V gene's germline CDR1 is SGHTA and CDR2 FQGNSA. The CDR3 loop is CASSLRASGGVSTDTQYF. CDR3 nucleotide sequence: TGTGCCAGCAGCTTAAGGGCTAGCGGGGGGGTGTCGACAGATACGCAGTATTTT.

J is TRBJ2-7 and V is TRBV5-4; D is unclear. The germline gives CDR1 SGHNT, CDR2 YYREEE (reference sequence). The CDR3 is made up of 12 amino acids. Trimming left V 4 bases short and J 3 bases short, with 8 bases between. The CDR3 here is CASSRGFYEQYF. DNA for the CDR3: TGTGCCAGCAGCCGAGGTTTCTACGAGCAGTACTTC.

This chain uses TRBV10-1 with TRBJ1-1; D is unresolved. Germline V CDR1 and CDR2: WNHNN, SYGVQD (reference sequence). The CDR3 loop spans 14 amino acids. V lost 6 bases and J lost 0, with 11 bases in between. CDR3 DNA sequence: TGCGCCAGCAGGGCTTCGACATTGAACACTGAAGCTTTCTTT. Translating it yields CASRASTLNTEAFF.

In regard to this clone: The sample carries other DNA sequences with the same CDR3. The V call is TRBV7-9, the J call TRBJ2-7; 9 bases are shared with TRBD2. The CDR3 consists of 16 residues. The V segment lost 5 bases and the J segment 3 bases; nucleotides outside the gene matches: 11. The germline CDR1 and CDR2 sequences are SEHNR and FQNEAQ (reference sequence). The CDR3 protein is CASSPSRASGIYEQYF. The CDR3 DNA reads TGTGCCAGCAGCCCCAGTAGGGCTAGCGGGATCTACGAGCAGTACTTC.

The chain is built from TRBV23-1 and TRBJ1-4, with 7 bases matching TRBD1. TRBV23-1 is marked as an open reading frame, function uncertain. Germline trimming cut 6 bases from V and 5 bases from J; bases unmatched to any gene: 6. The CDR3 consists of 14 residues. CDR3 in amino acids: CASSHRGPNEKLFF. The CDR3 coding sequence is TGCGCCAGCAGCCACAGGGGCCCCAATGAAAAACTGTTTTTT.

This chain connects TRBV5-4 to TRBJ2-1; 10 bases match TRBD2. Germline assignment: CDR1 SGHNT and CDR2 YYREEE (reference sequence). The V and J ends lost 3 bases and 8 bases, in that order; junction bases with no gene match: 5. The CDR3 is 14 residues long. The CDR3: CASSWASGSYEQFF. The CDR3, as DNA: TGTGCCAGCAGCTGGGCTAGCGGGAGCTATGAGCAGTTCTTC.

This clone was detected once. The chain joins TRBV18 to TRBJ2-7, with D possibly matching TRBD1 (6 bases). The CDR3 extends over 13 amino acids. The germline CDR1 and CDR2 sequences are KGHSH and LQKENI. Trimming removed 4 bases at V and 1 base at J, with 8 bases between. CDR3 sequence reads: CASSLTGSYEQYF. The CDR3 DNA reads TGTGCCAGCTCACTGACAGGTTCCTACGAGCAGTACTTC.

The chain carries TRBV2 and TRBJ2-6; tentative D call: TRBD2 (7 bases). V was trimmed by 6 bases and J by 4 bases, leaving 13 bases between them. The CDR3 covers 15 residues. Germline CDR1 reads SNHLY; CDR2 reads FYNNEI. The CDR3 DNA reads as TGTGCCAGCAGATTCGGGGGGCCCGGGGCCAACGTCCTGACTTTC. It yields the protein CASRFGGPGANVLTF.

J is TRBJ2-1 and V is TRBV24-1; TRBD2 aligns across 9 bases. Losses at the gene ends were 0 bases for V and 6 bases for J; bases not matched to a gene: 8. The V gene's germline CDR1 is KGHDR and CDR2 SFDVKD. This CDR3 contains 17 residues. The CDR3 bases are TGTGCCACCAGTGATTTGAAGGCGGGAGGGCCGATCAATGAGCAGTTCTTC. Its protein is CATSDLKAGGPINEQFF.

CDR3 amino acids: CSASSRLAASYNEQFF. The CDR3 nucleotides read TGCAGTGCTAGTTCCCGACTAGCGGCCTCCTACAATGAGCAGTTCTTC. The rearrangement joins TRBV20-1 to TRBJ2-1; 9 nucleotides match TRBD2. The V segment lost 3 bases and the J segment 0 bases; nucleotides outside the gene matches: 6. The CDR3 is 16 residues long. CDR1 and CDR2 from the germline V gene are DFQATT and SNEGSKA (reference sequence).

V is TRBV12-3 or TRBV12-4 and J is TRBJ1-2; possible D gene TRBD1, 5 bases. The CDR3 covers 12 residues. V was trimmed by 4 bases and J by 5 bases, leaving 8 bases between them. The CDR3, as DNA: TGTGCCAGCAGTTCGACAGTATATGGCTACACCTTC. It specifies CASSSTVYGYTF.

The CDR3 sequence is CASSELGRQVPLHF. The CDR3 coding sequence is TGTGCCAGCAGTGAATTGGGGCGACAGGTCCCCCTCCACTTT. The V call is TRBV25-1, the J call TRBJ1-6; D possibly corresponds to TRBD1 (6 bases). In germline, CDR1 is MGHDK, CDR2 SYGVNS. This CDR3 contains 14 residues. The germline V and J ends were trimmed by 1 base and 13 bases, with 14 bases remaining between them.

The chain combines TRBV19 with TRBJ1-1; tentative D call: TRBD1 (6 bases). V lost 4 bases and J lost 1, with 19 bases in between. This CDR3 is 17 amino acids long. Germline V gene sequence: CDR1 LNHDA, CDR2 SQIVND (reference sequence). CDR3 in amino acids: CASSSSSGGAKNTEAFF. The CDR3 DNA reads TGTGCCAGTAGTAGCAGCAGTGGGGGGGCAAAGAACACTGAAGCTTTCTTT.

The chain has TRBV5-4 and TRBJ2-2; 15 bases line up with TRBD2. Unmatched junction bases numbered 5, after V lost 4 bases and J lost 7 bases. CDR1 SGHNT and CDR2 YYREEE come from the germline V gene (reference sequence). The CDR3 has 16 amino acids. The CDR3 DNA sequence: TGTGCCAGCAGCCAGGGACTAGCGGGAGGTGGCGGGGAGCTGTTTTTT. Translating it yields CASSQGLAGGGGELFF.

The rearrangement links TRBV9 to TRBJ2-7, with a possible D match to TRBD1 (6 bases). Germline V gene data show CDR1 as SGDLS and CDR2 as YYNGEE. The CDR3 loop spans 16 amino acids. Trimming stripped 0 bases from V and 0 bases from J, with 13 bases between. This CDR3 reads CASSVEDRPRSYEQYF. CDR3 DNA: TGTGCCAGCAGCGTAGAGGACAGACCCCGCTCCTACGAGCAGTACTTC.

Turning to this clone: Other DNA sequences in the sample encode the same CDR3. J is TRBJ1-6 and V is TRBV6-5, with D unresolved. V lost 6 bases and J 0 bases, leaving 3 bases between the germline ends. Germline CDR1 reads MNHEY; CDR2 reads SVGAGI. CDR3 length: 13 amino acids. CDR3 residues: CASSRSYNSPLHF. The DNA for the CDR3 is TGTGCCAGCAGCCGCTCCTATAATTCACCCCTCCACTTT.

This chain connects TRBV11-2 to TRBJ2-1, with a tentative D call TRBD1 (6 bases). The CDR3 spans 15 residues. The V gene lost 5 bases and the J gene lost 2 bases, with 13 bases spanning the gap. Germline V lookup: CDR1 SGHAT, CDR2 FQNNGV. CDR3 amino acids: CASSIRTAAYNEQFF. The CDR3 nucleotides read TGTGCCAGCAGCATCCGGACAGCTGCCTACAATGAGCAGTTCTTC.